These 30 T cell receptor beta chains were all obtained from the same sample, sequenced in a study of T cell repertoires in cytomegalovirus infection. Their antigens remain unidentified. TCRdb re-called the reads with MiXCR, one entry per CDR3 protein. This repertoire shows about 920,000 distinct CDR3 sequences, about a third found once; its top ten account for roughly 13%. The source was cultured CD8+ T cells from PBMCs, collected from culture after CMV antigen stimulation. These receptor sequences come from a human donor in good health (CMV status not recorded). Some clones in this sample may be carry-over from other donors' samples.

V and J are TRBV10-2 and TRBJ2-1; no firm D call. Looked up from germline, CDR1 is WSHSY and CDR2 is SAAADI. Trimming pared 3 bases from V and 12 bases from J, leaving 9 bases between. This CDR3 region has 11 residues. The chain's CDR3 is CASSERHGQFF. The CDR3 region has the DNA TGCGCCAGCAGTGAACGACATGGGCAGTTCTTC.

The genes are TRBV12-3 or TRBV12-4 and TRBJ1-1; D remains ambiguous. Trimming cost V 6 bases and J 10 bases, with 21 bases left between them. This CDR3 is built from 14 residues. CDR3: CASSNTWTKRVAFF. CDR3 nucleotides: TGTGCCAGCAGCAATACATGGACGAAACGGGTAGCTTTCTTT.

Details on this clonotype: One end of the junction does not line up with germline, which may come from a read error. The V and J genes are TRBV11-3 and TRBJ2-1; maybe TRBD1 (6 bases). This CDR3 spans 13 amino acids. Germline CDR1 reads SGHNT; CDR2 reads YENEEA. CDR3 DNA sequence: TGTGTCAGCAGCTTCACAGGGATCCATGAGCAGTTCTTC. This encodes CVSSFTGIHEQFF. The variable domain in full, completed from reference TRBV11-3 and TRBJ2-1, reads EAGVVQSPRYKIIEKKQPVAFWCNPISGHNTLYWYLQNLGQGPELLIRYENEEAVDDSQLPKDRFSAERLKGVDSTLKIQPAELGDSAVYLCVSSFTGIHEQFFGPGTRLTVL.

CDR3 in DNA: TGCGCCAGCAGCCAAGAGGCTAGCGGGGGGGCAGATACGCAGTATTTT. Translation: CASSQEASGGADTQYF. The chain has TRBV4-1 and TRBJ2-3, with TRBD2 identical over 12 bases. The CDR3 loop spans 16 amino acids. V was pared by 0 bases and J by 4 bases, with 2 bases of the junction left unmatched. Germline V gene lookup returns CDR1 MGHRA and CDR2 YSYEKL.

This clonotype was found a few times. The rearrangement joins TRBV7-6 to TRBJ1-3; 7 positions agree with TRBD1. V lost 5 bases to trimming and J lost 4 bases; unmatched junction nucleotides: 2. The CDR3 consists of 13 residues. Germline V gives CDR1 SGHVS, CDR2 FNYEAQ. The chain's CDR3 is CASSGTDGNTIYF. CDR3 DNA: TGTGCCAGCAGCGGGACAGACGGAAACACCATATATTTT.

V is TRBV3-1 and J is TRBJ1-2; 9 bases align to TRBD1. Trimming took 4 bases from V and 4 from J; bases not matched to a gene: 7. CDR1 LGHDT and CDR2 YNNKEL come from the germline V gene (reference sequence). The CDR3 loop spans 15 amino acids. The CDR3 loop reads CASSPRTGERYGYTF. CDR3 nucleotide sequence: TGTGCCAGCAGCCCTCGGACAGGGGAACGCTATGGCTACACCTTC.

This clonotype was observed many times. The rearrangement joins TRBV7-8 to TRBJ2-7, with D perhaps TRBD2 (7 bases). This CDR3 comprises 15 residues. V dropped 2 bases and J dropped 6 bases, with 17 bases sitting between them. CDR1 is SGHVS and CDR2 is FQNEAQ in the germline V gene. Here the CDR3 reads CASSLKGGAGREQYV. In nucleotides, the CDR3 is TGTGCCAGCAGCTTAAAAGGGGGGGCAGGGCGCGAGCAGTACGTC.

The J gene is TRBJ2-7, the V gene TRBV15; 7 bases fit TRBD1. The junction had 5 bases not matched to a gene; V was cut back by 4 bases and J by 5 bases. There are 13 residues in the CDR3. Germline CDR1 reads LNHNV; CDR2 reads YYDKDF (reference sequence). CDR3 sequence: CATSKNRGDEQYF. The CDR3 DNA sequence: TGTGCCACCAGCAAAAACAGGGGCGACGAGCAGTACTTC.

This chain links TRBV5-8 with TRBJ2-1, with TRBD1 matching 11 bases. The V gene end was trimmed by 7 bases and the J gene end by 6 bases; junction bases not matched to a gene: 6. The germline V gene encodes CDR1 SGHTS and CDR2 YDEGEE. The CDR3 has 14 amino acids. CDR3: CASPGQGARNEQFF. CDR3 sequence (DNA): TGTGCCAGCCCCGGACAGGGGGCTCGCAATGAGCAGTTCTTC.

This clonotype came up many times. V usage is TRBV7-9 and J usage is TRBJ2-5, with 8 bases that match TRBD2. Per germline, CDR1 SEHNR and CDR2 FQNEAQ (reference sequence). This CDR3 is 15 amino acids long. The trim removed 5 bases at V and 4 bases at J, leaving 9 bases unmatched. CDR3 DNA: TGTGCCAGCAGCCCCGGGGGGGGGCCTCGAGAGACCCAGTACTTC. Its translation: CASSPGGGPRETQYF.

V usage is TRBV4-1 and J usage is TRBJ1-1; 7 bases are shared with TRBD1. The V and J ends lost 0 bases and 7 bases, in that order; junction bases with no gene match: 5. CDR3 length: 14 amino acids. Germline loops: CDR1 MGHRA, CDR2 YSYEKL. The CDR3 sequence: CASSQDLTGIEAFF. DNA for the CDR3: TGCGCCAGCAGCCAAGATTTGACAGGGATTGAAGCTTTCTTT.

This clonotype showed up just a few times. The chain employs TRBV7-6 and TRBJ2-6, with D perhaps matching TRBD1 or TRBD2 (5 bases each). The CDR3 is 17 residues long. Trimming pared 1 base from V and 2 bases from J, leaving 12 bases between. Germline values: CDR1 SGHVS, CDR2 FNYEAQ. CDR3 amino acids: CASSLGEGPTGANVLTF. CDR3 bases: TGTGCCAGCAGCTTAGGAGAGGGACCAACTGGGGCCAACGTCCTGACTTTC.

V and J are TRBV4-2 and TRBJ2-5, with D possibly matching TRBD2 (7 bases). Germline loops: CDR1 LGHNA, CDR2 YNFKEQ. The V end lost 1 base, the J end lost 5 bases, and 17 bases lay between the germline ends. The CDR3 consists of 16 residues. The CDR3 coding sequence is TGTGCCAGCAGCCAAGGGGGGACACCCGGGGGGGAGACCCAGTACTTC. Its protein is CASSQGGTPGGETQYF.

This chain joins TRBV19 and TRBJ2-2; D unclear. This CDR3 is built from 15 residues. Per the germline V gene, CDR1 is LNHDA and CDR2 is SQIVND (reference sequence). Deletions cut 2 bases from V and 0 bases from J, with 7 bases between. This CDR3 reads CASSISRTNTGELFF. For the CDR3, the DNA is TGTGCCAGTAGTATAAGTCGAACGAACACCGGGGAGCTGTTTTTT.

The chain's CDR3 is CSVGKGFSSDTQYF. Here the CDR3 DNA reads TGCAGCGTTGGGAAGGGATTCTCTTCAGATACGCAGTATTTT. The V call is TRBV29-1, the J call TRBJ2-3; D unclear. CDR1 is SQVTM and CDR2 is ANQGSEA in the germline V gene. The CDR3 consists of 14 residues. Trimming cost V 4 bases and J 4 bases, with 15 bases left between them.

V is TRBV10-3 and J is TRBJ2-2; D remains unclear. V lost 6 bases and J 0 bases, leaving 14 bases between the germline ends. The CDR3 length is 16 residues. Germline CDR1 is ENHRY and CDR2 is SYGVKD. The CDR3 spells CAISHPIATNTGELFF. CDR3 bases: TGTGCCATCAGCCACCCTATAGCTACGAACACCGGGGAGCTGTTTTTT.

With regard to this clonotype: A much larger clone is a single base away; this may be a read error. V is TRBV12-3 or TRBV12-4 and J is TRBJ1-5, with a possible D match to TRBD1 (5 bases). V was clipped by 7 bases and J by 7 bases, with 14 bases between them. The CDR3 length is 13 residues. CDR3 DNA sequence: TGTGCCAGCACCCCGGGGGGGGTCCAGCCCCAGCATTTT. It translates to CASTPGGVQPQHF.

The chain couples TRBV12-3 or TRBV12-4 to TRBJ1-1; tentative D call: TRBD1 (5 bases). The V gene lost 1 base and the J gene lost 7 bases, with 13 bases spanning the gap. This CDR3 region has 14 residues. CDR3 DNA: TGTGCCAGCAGTTTAGACGGGCCAGGGTTTGAAGCTTTCTTT. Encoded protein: CASSLDGPGFEAFF.

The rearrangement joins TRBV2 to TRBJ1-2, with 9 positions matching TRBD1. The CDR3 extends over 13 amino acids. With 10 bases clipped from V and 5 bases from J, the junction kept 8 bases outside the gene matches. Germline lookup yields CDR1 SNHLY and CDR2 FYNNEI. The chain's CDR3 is CANAGTGIYGYTF. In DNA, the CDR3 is TGTGCCAACGCCGGGACAGGGATTTATGGCTACACCTTC. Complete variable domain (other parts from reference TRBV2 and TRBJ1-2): EPEVTQTPSHQVTQMGQEVILRCVPISNHLYFYWYRQILGQKVEFLVSFYNNEISEKSEIFDDQFSVERPDGSNFTLKIRSTKLEDSAMYFCANAGTGIYGYTFGSGTRLTVV.

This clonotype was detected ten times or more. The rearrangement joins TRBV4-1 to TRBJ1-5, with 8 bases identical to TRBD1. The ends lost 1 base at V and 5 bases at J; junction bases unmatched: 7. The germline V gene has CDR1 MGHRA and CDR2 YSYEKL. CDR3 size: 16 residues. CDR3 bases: TGCGCCAGCAGCCAAGCCCCGGACAGGGCCGATCAGCCCCAGCATTTT. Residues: CASSQAPDRADQPQHF.

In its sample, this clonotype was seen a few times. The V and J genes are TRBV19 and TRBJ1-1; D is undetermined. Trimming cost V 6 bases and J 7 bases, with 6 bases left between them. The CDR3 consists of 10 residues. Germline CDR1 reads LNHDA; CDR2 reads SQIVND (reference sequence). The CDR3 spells CASRDIEAFF. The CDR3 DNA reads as TGTGCCAGTAGAGACATTGAAGCTTTCTTT.

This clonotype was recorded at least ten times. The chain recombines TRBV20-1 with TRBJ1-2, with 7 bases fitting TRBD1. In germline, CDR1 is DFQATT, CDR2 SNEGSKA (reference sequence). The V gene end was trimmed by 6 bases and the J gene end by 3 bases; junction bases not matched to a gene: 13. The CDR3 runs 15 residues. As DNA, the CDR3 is TGCAGTGCGCAAACTGGAGGGGGCGCCCACTATGGCTACACCTTC. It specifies CSAQTGGGAHYGYTF.

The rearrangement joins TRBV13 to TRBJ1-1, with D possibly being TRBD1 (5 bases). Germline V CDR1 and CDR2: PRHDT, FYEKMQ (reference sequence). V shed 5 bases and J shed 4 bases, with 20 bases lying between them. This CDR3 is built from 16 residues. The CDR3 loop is CASSTLIREYGTEAFF. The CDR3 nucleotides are TGTGCCAGCAGCACGCTGATCAGGGAGTATGGCACTGAAGCTTTCTTT.

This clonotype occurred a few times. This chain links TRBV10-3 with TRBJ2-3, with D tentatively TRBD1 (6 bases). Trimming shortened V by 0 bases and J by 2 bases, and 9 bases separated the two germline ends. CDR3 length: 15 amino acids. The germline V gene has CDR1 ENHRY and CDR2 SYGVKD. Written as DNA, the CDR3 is TGTGCCATCAGTGAGTCGGGGGCGATCACAGATACGCAGTATTTT. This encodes CAISESGAITDTQYF.

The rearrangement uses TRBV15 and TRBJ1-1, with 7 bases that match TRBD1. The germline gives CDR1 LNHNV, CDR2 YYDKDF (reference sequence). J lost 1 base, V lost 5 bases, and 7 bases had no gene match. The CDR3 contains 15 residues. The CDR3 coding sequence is TGTGCCACCAGCGCTCGAGACAGGGAGAACACTGAAGCTTTCTTT. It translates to CATSARDRENTEAFF. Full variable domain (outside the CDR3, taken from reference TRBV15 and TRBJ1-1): DAMVIQNPRYQVTQFGKPVTLSCSQTLNHNVMYWYQQKSSQAPKLLFHYYDKDFNNEADTPDNFQSRRPNTSFCFLDIRSPGLGDTAMYLCATSARDRENTEAFFGQGTRLTVV.

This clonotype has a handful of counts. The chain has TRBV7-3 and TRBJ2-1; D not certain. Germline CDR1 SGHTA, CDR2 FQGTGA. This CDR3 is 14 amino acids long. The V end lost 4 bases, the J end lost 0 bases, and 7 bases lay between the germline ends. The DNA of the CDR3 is TGTGCCAGCAGCTCTAGACTCTCCTACAATGAGCAGTTCTTC. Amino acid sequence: CASSSRLSYNEQFF. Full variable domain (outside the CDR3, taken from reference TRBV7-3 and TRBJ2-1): GAGVSQTPSNKVTEKGKYVELRCDPISGHTALYWYRQSLGQGPEFLIYFQGTGAADDSGLPNDRFFAVRPEGSVSTLKIQRTERGDSAVYLCASSSRLSYNEQFFGPGTRLTVL.

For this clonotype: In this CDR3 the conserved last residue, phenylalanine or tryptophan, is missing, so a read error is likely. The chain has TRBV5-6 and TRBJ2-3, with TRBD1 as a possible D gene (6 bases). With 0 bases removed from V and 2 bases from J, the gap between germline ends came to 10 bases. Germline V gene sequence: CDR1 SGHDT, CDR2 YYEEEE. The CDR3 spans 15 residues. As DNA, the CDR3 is TGTGCCAGCAGCTTGGTGACAGGCGTCACAGATACGCAGTATGTT. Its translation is CASSLVTGVTDTQYV.

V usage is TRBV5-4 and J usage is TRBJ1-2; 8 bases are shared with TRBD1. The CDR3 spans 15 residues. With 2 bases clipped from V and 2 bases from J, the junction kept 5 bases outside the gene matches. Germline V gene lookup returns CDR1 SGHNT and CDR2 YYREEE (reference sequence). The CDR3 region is CASSFPGQVNYGYTF. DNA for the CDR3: TGTGCCAGCAGCTTTCCGGGACAGGTGAACTATGGCTACACCTTC.

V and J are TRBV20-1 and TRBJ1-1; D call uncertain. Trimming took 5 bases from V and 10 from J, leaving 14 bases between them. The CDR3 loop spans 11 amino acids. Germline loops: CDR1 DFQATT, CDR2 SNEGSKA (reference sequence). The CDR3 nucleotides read TGCAGTGCTTTTCTAGAGTTGGGAGCTTTCTTT. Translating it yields CSAFLELGAFF.

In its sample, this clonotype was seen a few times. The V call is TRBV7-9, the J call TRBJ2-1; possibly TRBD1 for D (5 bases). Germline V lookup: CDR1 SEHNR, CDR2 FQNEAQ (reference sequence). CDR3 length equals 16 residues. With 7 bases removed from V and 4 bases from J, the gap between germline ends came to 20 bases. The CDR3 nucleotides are TGTGCCAGCACCGAGACCCAGGGCGCTCTATACAATGAGCAGTTCTTC. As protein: CASTETQGALYNEQFF.